This T cell receptor (beta chain) was documented in a study of OX40 agonist ivuxolimab in advanced cancers. Study-wide context: Patients were roughly 83% male with ages about 23 to 79, mean around 61.

Trimming took off 3 bases at V and 5 bases at J, with 12 bases between the two ends. Germline CDR1 is MDHEN and CDR2 is SYDVKM. The CDR3 contains 14 residues. Data came from immunoSEQ multiplex PCR; TCRdb stores just in-frame clones and leaves some out. This sample has 95,000 to 150,000 clones, with 85% to 95% found just once. This clone was observed a single time. The source was CD4+ or CD8+ T cells sorted from blood, collected in a trial of the OX40 agonist ivuxolimab. The source of this sequence is an adult with an advanced solid tumor such as melanoma, head and neck, liver or kidney cancer. The V call is TRBV28, the J call TRBJ2-3; D gene unclear. The CDR3 spells CASSFRRAGDTQYF. The CDR3 DNA reads TGTGCCAGCAGTTTCCGACGGGCCGGAGATACGCAGTATTTT.